These 7 T cell receptor beta chains came from one sample sequenced in a study of cytomegalovirus exposure and HLA in healthy donors (dated by TCRdb to 2015 to 2018). Receptor amplification or capture employed the immunoSEQ multiplex PCR assay. A mixture of 60 forward primers for TCR Vbeta segments and 13 reverse primers for TCR Jbeta segments was used in the multiplex PCR. The table comes from immuneACCESS by way of TCRdb, which keeps in-frame sequences with V and J called. Part of the clones is missing from these tables; in studies checked, under half for an unresolved V gene and the rest for unknown reasons. Recorded for this sample are more than 150,000 clones; over 80% of them occurred a single time. Around 1.6% of the sample belongs to the ten largest clones. Specimen: PBMCs. Source of these receptors: a woman between 18 and 30 years old in good health and CMV-seronegative.

The CDR3 sequence: CASSLSRDRTYEQYF. CDR3 DNA: TGTGCCAGCAGCTTGAGCCGGGACAGGACCTACGAGCAGTACTTC. V gene TRBV11-2 combines with J gene TRBJ2-7, with 8 bases that match TRBD1. Germline lookup yields CDR1 SGHAT and CDR2 FQNNGV. This CDR3 has 15 amino acids. The V gene end was trimmed by 3 bases and the J gene end by 2 bases; junction bases not matched to a gene: 6.

In its sample, this clone was seen a few times. The chain joins TRBV5-1 to TRBJ1-6; 7 bases map to TRBD1. The CDR3 totals 15 residues. V shed 7 bases and J 7 bases; nucleotides not matched to a gene: 11. The germline V gene encodes CDR1 SGHRS and CDR2 YFSETQ. CDR3 sequence: CASAGTEARNSPLHF. The CDR3 DNA is TGCGCCAGCGCCGGGACAGAAGCGAGGAATTCACCCCTCCACTTT.

The chain joins TRBV9 to TRBJ1-2; 9 nucleotides line up with TRBD1. Looked up from germline, CDR1 is SGDLS and CDR2 is YYNGEE. The J segment lost 7 bases and the V segment lost 0 bases, leaving 7 bases of the junction unmatched. This CDR3 comprises 15 residues. The CDR3 region is CASSVERGQGSGYTF. The DNA for the CDR3 is TGTGCCAGCAGCGTAGAAAGGGGACAGGGTTCTGGCTACACCTTC.

The chain combines TRBV28 with TRBJ2-6, with TRBD1 matching over 12 bases. Trimming removed 0 bases from V and 1 base from J; junction bases left unmatched: 1. The CDR3 is made up of 18 amino acids. CDR1 and CDR2 (germline): MDHEN, SYDVKM. The CDR3: CASSLWGQGASGANVLTF. The CDR3 DNA reads TGTGCCAGCAGTTTATGGGGACAGGGGGCGTCTGGGGCCAACGTCCTGACTTTC.

The chain combines TRBV5-5 with TRBJ1-1; 8 bases fit TRBD1. Looked up from germline, CDR1 is SGHKS and CDR2 is YYEKEE (reference sequence). After removal of 2 bases from V and 1 base from J, the junction contained 4 bases not matched to a gene. The CDR3 covers 15 residues. This CDR3 is CASSLLGQANTEAFF. CDR3 nucleotides: TGTGCCAGCAGCTTACTGGGACAGGCGAACACTGAAGCTTTCTTT.

V is TRBV7-8 and J is TRBJ1-2; no firm D call. The CDR3 contains 15 residues. The germline V and J ends were trimmed by 6 bases and 0 bases, with 14 bases remaining between them. Looked up from germline, CDR1 is SGHVS and CDR2 is FQNEAQ. This CDR3 is CASSSEGSTNYGYTF. The CDR3 bases are TGTGCCAGCAGTTCAGAGGGATCCACTAACTATGGCTACACCTTC.

This chain's CDR3 is CASSLGVGRGVDTQYF. The DNA of the CDR3 is TGCGCCAGCAGCCTTGGCGTGGGCAGGGGAGTCGATACGCAGTATTTT. The gene calls are TRBV5-1 and TRBJ2-3, with D possibly matching TRBD1 (6 bases). The ends were cut back, 4 bases at V and 6 bases at J, with 21 bases in the middle. CDR1 and CDR2 (germline): SGHRS, YFSETQ. This CDR3 contains 16 residues. The full variable domain, completed using reference TRBV5-1 and TRBJ2-3, is KAGVTQTPRYLIKTRGQQVTLSCSPISGHRSVSWYQQTPGQGLQFLFEYFSETQRNKGNFPGRFSGRQFSNSRSEMNVSTLELGDSALYLCASSLGVGRGVDTQYFGPGTRLTVL.